This T cell receptor beta chain was captured by sequencing in a study of CD8+CD57+ T cells in acquired aplastic anemia. This clonotype appeared many times. Patients selected for sequencing had displayed CD8+CD57+ cell expansion by flow cytometry. Between the trimmed V and J ends, which lost 5 bases and 2 bases, there was a span of 1 base. This CDR3 has 11 residues. Germline CDR1 is MGHDK and CDR2 is SYGVNS. Profiling of TCR beta VDJ combinations and CDR3 sequences used genomic DNA as template. From the reads, TCRdb called clonotypes with MiXCR, one entry per CDR3 protein. The table records approximately 150,000 distinct CDR3 sequences, around half of them present only once.

The material sequenced was sorted CD4+, CD8+, or CD8+CD57+ T cells (not recorded which) from PBMCs. The J gene is TRBJ1-3, the V gene TRBV25-1, with D hard to call. This clonotype originated in a human donor with aplastic anemia. The chain's CDR3 is CASSTGNTIYF. The CDR3 nucleotides are TGTGCCAGCAGTACTGGAAACACCATATATTTT. Based on the CDR3 plus reference TRBV25-1 and TRBJ1-3, the full variable domain is EADIYQTPRYLVIGTGKKITLECSQTMGHDKMYWYQQDPGMELHLIHYSYGVNSTEKGDLSSESTVSRIRTEHFPLTLESARPSHTSQYLCASSTGNTIYFGEGSWLTVV.